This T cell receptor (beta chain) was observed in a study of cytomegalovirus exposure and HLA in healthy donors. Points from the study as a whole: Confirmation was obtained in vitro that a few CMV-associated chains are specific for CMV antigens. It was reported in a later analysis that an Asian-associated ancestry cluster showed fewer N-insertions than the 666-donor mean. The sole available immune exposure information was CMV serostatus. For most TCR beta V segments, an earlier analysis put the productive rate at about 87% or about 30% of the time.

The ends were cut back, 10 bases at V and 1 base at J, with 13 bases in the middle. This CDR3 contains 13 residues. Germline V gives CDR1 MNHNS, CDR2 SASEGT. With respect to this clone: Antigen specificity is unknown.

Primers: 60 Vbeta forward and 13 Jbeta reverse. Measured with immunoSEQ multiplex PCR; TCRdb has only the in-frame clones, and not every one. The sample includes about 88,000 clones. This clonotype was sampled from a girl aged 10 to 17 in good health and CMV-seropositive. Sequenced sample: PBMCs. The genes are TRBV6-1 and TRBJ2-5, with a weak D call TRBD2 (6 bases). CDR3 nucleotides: TGTGCCACCTACGGGGGTTTCCAAGAGACCCAGTACTTC. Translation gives CATYGGFQETQYF.